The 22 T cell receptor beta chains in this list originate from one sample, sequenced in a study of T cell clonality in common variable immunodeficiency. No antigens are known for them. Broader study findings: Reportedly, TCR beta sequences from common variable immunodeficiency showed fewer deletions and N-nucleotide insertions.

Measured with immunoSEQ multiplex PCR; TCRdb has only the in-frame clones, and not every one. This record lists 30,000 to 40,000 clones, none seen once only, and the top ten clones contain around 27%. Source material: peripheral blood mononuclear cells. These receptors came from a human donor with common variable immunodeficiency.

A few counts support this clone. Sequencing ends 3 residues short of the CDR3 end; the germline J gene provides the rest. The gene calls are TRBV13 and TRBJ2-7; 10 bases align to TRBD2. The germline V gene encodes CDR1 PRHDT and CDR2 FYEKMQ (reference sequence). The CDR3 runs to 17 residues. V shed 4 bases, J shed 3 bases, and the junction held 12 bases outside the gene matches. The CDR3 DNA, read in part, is TGTGCCAGCAGCTCCTTACAAACTAGCGGGACCTACTACGAG. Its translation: CASSSLQTSGTYYE. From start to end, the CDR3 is CASSSLQTSGTYYEQYF.

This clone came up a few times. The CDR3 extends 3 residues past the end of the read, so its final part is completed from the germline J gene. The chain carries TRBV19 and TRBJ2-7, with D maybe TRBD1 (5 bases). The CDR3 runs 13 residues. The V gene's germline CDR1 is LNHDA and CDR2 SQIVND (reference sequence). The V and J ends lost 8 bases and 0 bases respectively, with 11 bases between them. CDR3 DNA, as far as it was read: TGTGCCAGTGCAAGGGGAAGCTCCTACGAG. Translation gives CASARGSSYE. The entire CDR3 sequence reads CASARGSSYEQYF.

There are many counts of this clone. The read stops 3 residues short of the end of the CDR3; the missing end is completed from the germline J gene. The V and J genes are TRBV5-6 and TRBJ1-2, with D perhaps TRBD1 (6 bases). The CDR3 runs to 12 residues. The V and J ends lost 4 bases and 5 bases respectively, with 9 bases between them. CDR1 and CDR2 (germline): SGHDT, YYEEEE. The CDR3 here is CASSQQGYGYTF. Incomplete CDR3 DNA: TGTGCCAGCAGCCAGCAGGGGTATGGC.

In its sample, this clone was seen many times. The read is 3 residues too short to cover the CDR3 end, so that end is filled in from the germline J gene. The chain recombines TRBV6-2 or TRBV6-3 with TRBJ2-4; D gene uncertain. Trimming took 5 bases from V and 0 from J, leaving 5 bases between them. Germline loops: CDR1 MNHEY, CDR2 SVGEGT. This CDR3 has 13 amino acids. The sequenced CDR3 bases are TGTGCCAGCAGTCCGGGAGCCAAAAACATT. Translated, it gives CASSPGAKNI. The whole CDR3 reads CASSPGAKNIQYF.

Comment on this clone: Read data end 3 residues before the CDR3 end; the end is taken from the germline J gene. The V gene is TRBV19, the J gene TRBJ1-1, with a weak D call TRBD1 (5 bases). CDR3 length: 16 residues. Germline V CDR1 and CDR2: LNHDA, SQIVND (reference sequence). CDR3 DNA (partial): TGTGCCAGTAGTATAGGCAGTTTGACCCTTACGGCAGGG. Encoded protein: CASSIGSLTLTAG. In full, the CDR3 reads CASSIGSLTLTAGAFF.

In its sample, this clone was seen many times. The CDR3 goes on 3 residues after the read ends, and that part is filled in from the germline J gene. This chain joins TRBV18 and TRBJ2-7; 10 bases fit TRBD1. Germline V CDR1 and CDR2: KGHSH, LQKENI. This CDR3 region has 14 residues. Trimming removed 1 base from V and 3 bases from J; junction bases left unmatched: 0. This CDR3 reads CASSPRTGGYEQYF. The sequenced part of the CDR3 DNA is TGTGCCAGCTCACCACGGACAGGGGGCTACGAG.

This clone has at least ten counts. The CDR3 spells CASSLGLVGYTF. CDR3 DNA, as far as it was read: TGTGCCAGCAGCTTAGGGCTGGTCGGC. The genes are TRBV7-9 and TRBJ1-2; D is ambiguous. The read terminates 3 residues before the CDR3 end, so the remaining end is supplied by the germline J gene. The CDR3 is 12 amino acids. The germline V gene encodes CDR1 SEHNR and CDR2 FQNEAQ (reference sequence).

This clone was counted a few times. CDR3 region: CASSAHMQISYNEQFF. The sequenced part of the CDR3 DNA is TGTGCCAGCAGTGCTCACATGCAGATCTCCTACAATGAG. V gene TRBV6-4 combines with J gene TRBJ2-1, with D unclear. The read halts 3 residues ahead of the CDR3 end, with the missing end drawn from the germline J gene. Looked up from germline, CDR1 is MRHNA and CDR2 is SNTAGT. V was shortened by 4 bases and J by 0 bases, with 13 bases between the two germline ends. The CDR3 has 16 amino acids.

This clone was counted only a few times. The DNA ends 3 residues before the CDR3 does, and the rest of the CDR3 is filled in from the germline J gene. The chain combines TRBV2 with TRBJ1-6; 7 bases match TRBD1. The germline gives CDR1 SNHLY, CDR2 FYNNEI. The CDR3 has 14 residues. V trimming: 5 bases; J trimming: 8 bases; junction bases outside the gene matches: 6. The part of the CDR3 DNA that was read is TGTGCCAGCAGTCTGACAGGGACGGATTCACCC. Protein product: CASSLTGTDSP. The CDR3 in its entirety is CASSLTGTDSPLHF.

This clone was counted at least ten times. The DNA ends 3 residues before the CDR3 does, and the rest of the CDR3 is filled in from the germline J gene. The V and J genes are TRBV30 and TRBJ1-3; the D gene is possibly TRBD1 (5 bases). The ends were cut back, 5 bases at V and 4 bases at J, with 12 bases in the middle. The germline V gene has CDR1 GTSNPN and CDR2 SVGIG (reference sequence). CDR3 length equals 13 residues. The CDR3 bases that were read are TGTGCCTGGCAGGGACTAGGGGGAAACACC. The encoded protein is CAWQGLGGNT. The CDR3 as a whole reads CAWQGLGGNTIYF.

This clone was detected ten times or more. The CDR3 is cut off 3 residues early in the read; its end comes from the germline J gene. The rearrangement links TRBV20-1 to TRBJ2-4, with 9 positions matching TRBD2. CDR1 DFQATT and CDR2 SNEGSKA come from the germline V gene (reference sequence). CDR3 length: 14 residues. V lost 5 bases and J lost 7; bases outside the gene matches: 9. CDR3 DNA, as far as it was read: TGCAGTGCTGAATATAGCGGGAGAATGAACATT. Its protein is CSAEYSGRMNI. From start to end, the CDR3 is CSAEYSGRMNIQYF.

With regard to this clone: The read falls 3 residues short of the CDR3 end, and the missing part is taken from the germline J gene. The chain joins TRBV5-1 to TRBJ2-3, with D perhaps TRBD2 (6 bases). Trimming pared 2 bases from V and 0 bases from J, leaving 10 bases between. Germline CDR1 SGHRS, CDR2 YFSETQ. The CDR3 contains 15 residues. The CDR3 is CASSFTSRSTDTQYF. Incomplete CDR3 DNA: TGCGCCAGCAGCTTTACTAGCAGAAGCACAGATACG.

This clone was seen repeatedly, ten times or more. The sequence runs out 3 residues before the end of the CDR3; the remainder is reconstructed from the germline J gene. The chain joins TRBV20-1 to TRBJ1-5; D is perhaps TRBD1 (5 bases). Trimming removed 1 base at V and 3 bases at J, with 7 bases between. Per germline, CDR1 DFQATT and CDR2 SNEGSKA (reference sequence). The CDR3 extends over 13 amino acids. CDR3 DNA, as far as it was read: TGCAGTGCTAGAGCAGGGCACAATCAGCCC. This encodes CSARAGHNQP. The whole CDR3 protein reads CSARAGHNQPQHF.

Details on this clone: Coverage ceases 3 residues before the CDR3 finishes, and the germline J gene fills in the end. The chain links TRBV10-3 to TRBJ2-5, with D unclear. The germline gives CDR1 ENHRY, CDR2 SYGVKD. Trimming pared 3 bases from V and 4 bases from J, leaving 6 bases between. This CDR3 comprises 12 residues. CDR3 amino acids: CAISEEGETQYF. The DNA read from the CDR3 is TGTGCCATCAGTGAAGAAGGAGAGACC.

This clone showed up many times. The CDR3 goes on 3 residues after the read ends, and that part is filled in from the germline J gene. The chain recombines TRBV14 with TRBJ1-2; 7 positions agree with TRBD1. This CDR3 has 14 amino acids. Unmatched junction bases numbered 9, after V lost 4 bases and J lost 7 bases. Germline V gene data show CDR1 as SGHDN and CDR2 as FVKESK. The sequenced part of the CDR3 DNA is TGTGCCAGCAGCCGCTCGACAGGGATGAGTGGC. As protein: CASSRSTGMSG. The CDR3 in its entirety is CASSRSTGMSGYTF.

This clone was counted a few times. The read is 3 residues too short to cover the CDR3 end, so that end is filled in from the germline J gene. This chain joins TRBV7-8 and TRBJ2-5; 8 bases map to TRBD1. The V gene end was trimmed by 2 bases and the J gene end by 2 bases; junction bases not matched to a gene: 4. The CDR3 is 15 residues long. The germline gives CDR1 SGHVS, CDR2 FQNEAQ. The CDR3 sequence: CASSLRTGGQETQYF. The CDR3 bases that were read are TGTGCCAGCAGCTTAAGAACAGGGGGGCAAGAGACC.

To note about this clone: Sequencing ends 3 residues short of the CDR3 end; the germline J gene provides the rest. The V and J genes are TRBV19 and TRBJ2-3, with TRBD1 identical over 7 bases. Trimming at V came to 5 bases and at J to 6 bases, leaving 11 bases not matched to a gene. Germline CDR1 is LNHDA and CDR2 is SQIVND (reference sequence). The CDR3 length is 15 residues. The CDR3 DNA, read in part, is TGTGCCAGTAGTGCCGACAGGGCTCCCGGGGATACG. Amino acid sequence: CASSADRAPGDT. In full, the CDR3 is CASSADRAPGDTQYF.

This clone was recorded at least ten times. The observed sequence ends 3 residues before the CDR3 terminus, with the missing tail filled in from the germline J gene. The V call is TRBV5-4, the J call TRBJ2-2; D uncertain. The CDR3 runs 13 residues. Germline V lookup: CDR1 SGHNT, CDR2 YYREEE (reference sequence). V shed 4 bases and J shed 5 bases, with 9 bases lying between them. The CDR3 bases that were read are TGTGCCAGCAGCGAAGACACTACCGGGGAG. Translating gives CASSEDTTGE. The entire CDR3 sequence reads CASSEDTTGELFF.

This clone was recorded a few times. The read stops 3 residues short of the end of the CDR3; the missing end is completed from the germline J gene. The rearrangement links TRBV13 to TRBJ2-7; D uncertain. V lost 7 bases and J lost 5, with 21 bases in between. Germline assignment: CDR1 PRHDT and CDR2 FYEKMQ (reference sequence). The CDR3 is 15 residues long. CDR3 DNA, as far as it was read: TGTGCCAGCACCAAGCAACCCAATTCCTTTAACGAG. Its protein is CASTKQPNSFNE. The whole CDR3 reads CASTKQPNSFNEQYF.

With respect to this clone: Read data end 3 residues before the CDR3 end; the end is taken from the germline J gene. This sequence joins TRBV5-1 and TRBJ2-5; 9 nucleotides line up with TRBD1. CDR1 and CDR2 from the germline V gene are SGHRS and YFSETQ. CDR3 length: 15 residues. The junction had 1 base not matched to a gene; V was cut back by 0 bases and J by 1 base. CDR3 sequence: CASSLGGQGQETQYF. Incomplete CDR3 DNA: TGCGCCAGCAGCTTGGGGGGACAGGGCCAAGAGACC.

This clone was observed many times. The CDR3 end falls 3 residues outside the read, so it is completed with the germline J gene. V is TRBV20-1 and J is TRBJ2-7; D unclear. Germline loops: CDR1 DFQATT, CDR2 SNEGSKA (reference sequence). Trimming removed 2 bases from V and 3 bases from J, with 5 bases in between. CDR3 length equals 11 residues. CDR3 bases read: TGCAGTGCTAGATACGGCTACGAG. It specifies CSARYGYE. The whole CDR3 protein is CSARYGYEQYF.

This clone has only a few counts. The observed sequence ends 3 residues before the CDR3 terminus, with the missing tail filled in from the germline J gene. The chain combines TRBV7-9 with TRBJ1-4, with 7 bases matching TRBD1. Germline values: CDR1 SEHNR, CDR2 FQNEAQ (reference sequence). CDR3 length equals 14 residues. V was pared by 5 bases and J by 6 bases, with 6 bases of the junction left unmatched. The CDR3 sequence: CASSLQGMDEKLFF. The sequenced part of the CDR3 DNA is TGTGCCAGCAGCCTACAGGGGATGGATGAAAAA.